These 3 T cell receptor beta chains originate from one sample sequenced in a study of shared clonotypes between healthy human individuals. Cells designated naive CD8 were CD45RO-negative and were positively selected for CCR7, with terminally differentiated effector memory CD45RA+ cells excluded. Assay used: immunoSEQ multiplex PCR; TCRdb lists only in-frame clones, some missing. This sample has about 700,000 clones, with just over 90% found just once. The sequenced sample consisted of naive CD8+ T cells sorted from blood. These receptors came from a man aged 30 to 45 in good health.

This chain uses TRBV5-3 with TRBJ1-1; the match to TRBD1 covers 7 bases. TRBV5-3 is filed as an ORF, its function uncertain. The CDR3 has 15 residues. V shed 2 bases, J shed 3 bases, and the junction held 7 bases outside the gene matches. This CDR3 reads CARSLLDRSYTEAFF. DNA of the CDR3: TGTGCCAGAAGCTTATTGGACAGGAGCTACACTGAAGCTTTCTTT.

The V call is TRBV9, the J call TRBJ2-2; D call uncertain. This CDR3 comprises 14 residues. The germline gives CDR1 SGDLS, CDR2 YYNGEE. Trimming stripped 4 bases from V and 5 bases from J, with 12 bases between. In DNA form, the CDR3 reads TGTGCCAGCAGCCTCCGCCAATTTACCGGGGAGCTGTTTTTT. Its translation is CASSLRQFTGELFF.

The chain has TRBV27 and TRBJ1-1; tentatively, D is TRBD1 (5 bases). This CDR3 contains 14 residues. V shed 4 bases and J shed 7 bases, with 16 bases lying between them. From germline, CDR1 is MNHEY and CDR2 SMNVEV (reference sequence). The CDR3 here is CASSSSRGVREAFF. CDR3 nucleotide sequence: TGTGCCAGCAGTTCCTCCAGAGGGGTACGTGAAGCTTTCTTT.